The rows below give T cell receptor beta chains drawn from one sample of a study of blood T cell repertoires in COVID-19. Measured with immunoSEQ multiplex PCR; TCRdb has only the in-frame clones, and not every one. The sample has roughly 230,000 clones; more than 65% are singletons. Sequencing used peripheral blood. The receptors originated from a woman older than 75 with acute or convalescent COVID-19. CDR3s include the opening cysteine and the closing phenylalanine or tryptophan. D genes are given only for firm matches. The size field is filled for only some rows; it gives once, few, many or a size class.

CDR3 length | J gene | V gene | D gene | clone size | CDR3 DNA | CDR3 protein
12 | TRBJ2-2 | TRBV19 | - | - | TGTGCCAGTAGTAGCGAGACCGGGGAGCTGTTTTTT | CASSSETGELFF
14 | TRBJ1-6 | TRBV3-1/TRBV3-2 | - | - | TGTGCCAGCAGCCAAGTTCTGTATAATTCACCCCTCCACTTT | CASSQVLYNSPLHF
15 | TRBJ2-4 | TRBV24-1 | - | - | TGTGCCACCAGTGACCCGCAACTAGCCAAAAACATTCAGTACTTC | CATSDPQLAKNIQYF
16 | TRBJ1-1 | TRBV7-6 | TRBD1 | - | TGTGCCAGCAGCTTAGGGCCGGGACAGATGAACACTGAAGCTTTCTTT | CASSLGPGQMNTEAFF
17 | TRBJ1-6 | TRBV7-2 | TRBD1 | - | TGTGCCAGCAGCCCACCGACAGGGGGCTTCCCAAATTCACCCCTCCACTTT | CASSPPTGGFPNSPLHF
12 | TRBJ2-7 | TRBV11-3 | - | - | TGTGCCAGCAGCTTAGACAGGGGCGAGCAGTACTTC | CASSLDRGEQYF
14 | TRBJ1-2 | TRBV19 | TRBD1 | - | TGTGCCAGTAATTCCGTCCGGGACAGCTATGGCTACACCTTC | CASNSVRDSYGYTF
17 | TRBJ1-5 | TRBV7-9 | TRBD1 | once | TGTGCCAGCAGCCCCCCGGGGGCAGGGGGCCGCAATCAGCCCCAGCATTTT | CASSPPGAGGRNQPQHF
16 | TRBJ2-2 | TRBV5-4 | - | - | TGTGCCAGCAGCTTGGCCGTGACTCCGGGCACCGGGGAGCTGTTTTTT | CASSLAVTPGTGELFF
16 | TRBJ2-7 | TRBV20-1 | - | - | TGCAGTGCTAGTGATGTCGGCGGGGGCAGCTCCTACGAGCAGTACTTC | CSASDVGGGSSYEQYF
16 | TRBJ2-1 | TRBV5-1 | TRBD1 | few | TGCGCCAGCAGCCTGCCCCGGACAGGAACCTACAATGAGCAGTTCTTC | CASSLPRTGTYNEQFF
15 | TRBJ1-5 | TRBV27 | - | - | TGTGCCAGCAGGCAGCAGGGCGGCGGCAATCAGCCCCAGCATTTT | CASRQQGGGNQPQHF
18 | TRBJ2-6 | TRBV30 | TRBD1 | - | TGTGCCTGGAGTTCGGGGAAGAATACAGGGGAAGGGGCCAACGTCCTGACTTTC | CAWSSGKNTGEGANVLTF
17 | TRBJ1-1 | TRBV5-1 | - | - | TGCGCCAGCAGCTTGGTTGGCACTTACAGGGAGAACACTGAAGCTTTCTTT | CASSLVGTYRENTEAFF
13 | TRBJ2-3 | TRBV29-1 | TRBD2 | - | TGCAGCGTAGTTAGCGGGAGCAGGGATACGCAGTATTTT | CSVVSGSRDTQYF
14 | TRBJ1-3 | TRBV6-5 | - | - | TGTGCCAGCAGAACAGGGAATTACGGAAACACCATATATTTT | CASRTGNYGNTIYF
15 | TRBJ1-1 | TRBV7-8 | - | - | TGTGCCAGCAGCCCCCGAGAAGGGGCGATTACTGAAGCTTTCTTT | CASSPREGAITEAFF
10 | TRBJ2-3 | TRBV19 | - | - | TGTGCCACGAGGGCAGATACGCAGTATTTT | CATRADTQYF
18 | TRBJ1-6 | TRBV9 | - | few | TGTGCCAGCAGCGTAGGGACAGTGGGAATTGGGGTCAATTCACCCCTCCACTTT | CASSVGTVGIGVNSPLHF
15 | TRBJ1-2 | TRBV19 | TRBD1 | few | TGTGCCAGTAGTATCTCTCCACAGGGGGCAGATGGCTACACCTTC | CASSISPQGADGYTF
17 | TRBJ2-3 | TRBV4-1 | TRBD2 | - | TGCGCCAGCTGTCCAGCGGGGGGCCCGGGGGCCACAGATACGCAGTATTTT | CASCPAGGPGATDTQYF
13 | TRBJ1-2 | TRBV6-5 | - | once | TGTGCCAGCACCCTACGGGGGGCGCGGGGCTACACCTTC | CASTLRGARGYTF
13 | TRBJ1-1 | TRBV29-1 | - | - | TGCAGCGTTGAACGGCAGGCGAACACTGAAGCTTTCTTT | CSVERQANTEAFF
17 | TRBJ1-4 | TRBV7-8 | - | - | TGTGCCAGCAGCTTAGTGGGACTTGGGGGACGCTATGAAAAACTGTTTTTT | CASSLVGLGGRYEKLFF
13 | TRBJ2-2 | TRBV12-3/TRBV12-4 | - | few | TGTGCCAGCAGTTCGAGTATCCCCGGGGAGCTGTTTTTT | CASSSSIPGELFF
11 | TRBJ2-7 | TRBV11-3 | - | - | TGTGCCAGTGCGAGGGACTACGAGCAGTACTTC | CASARDYEQYF
13 | TRBJ2-7 | TRBV6-5 | - | - | TGTGCCAGCAGTATAGGGGCCTCCTACGAGCAGTACTTC | CASSIGASYEQYF
14 | TRBJ1-1 | TRBV5-6 | TRBD1 | - | TGTGCCAGCAGACCAACAGGGGGCTCCACTGAAGCTTTCTTT | CASRPTGGSTEAFF
13 | TRBJ1-1 | TRBV2 | TRBD1 | - | TGTGCCAGCAGGGGACAGGGGATCCCTGAAGCTTTCTTT | CASRGQGIPEAFF
15 | TRBJ1-2 | TRBV19 | TRBD1 | - | TGTGCCAGTAGGAGCTTGGCAGGGGGCAACTATGGCTACACCTTC | CASRSLAGGNYGYTF
17 | TRBJ1-3 | TRBV4-3 | - | - | TGCGCCAGCAGCCAAGATCTCCGGGTTAGCTCTGGAAACACCATATATTTT | CASSQDLRVSSGNTIYF
13 | TRBJ2-3 | TRBV19 | - | - | TGTGCCAGTAGTAGTGGCACCCGAGATACGCAGTATTTT | CASSSGTRDTQYF
13 | TRBJ2-7 | TRBV27 | TRBD2 | - | TGTGCCAGCCACACTAGCGCATCCTACGAGCAGTACTTC | CASHTSASYEQYF
16 | TRBJ1-5 | TRBV4-2 | TRBD1 | - | TGTGCCAGCAGCCCCCGGACAGGGGTTCTCGATCAGCCCCAGCATTTT | CASSPRTGVLDQPQHF
15 | TRBJ1-2 | TRBV12-2 | - | - | TGTGCAAGTGGGGACAGAATAGAATTCTGCTATGGCTACACCTTC | CASGDRIEFCYGYTF
18 | TRBJ1-6 | TRBV7-2 | TRBD1 | - | TGTGCCAGCAGCTTAGCGATGGGACAGGGGATCGCAAATTCACCCCTCCACTTT | CASSLAMGQGIANSPLHF